Listed here are 29 T cell receptor beta chains from one sample, sequenced in a study of Ad26.COV2.S vaccination and SARS-CoV-2 variants. Repertoires were generated with immunoSEQ multiplex PCR, while TCRdb's copy carries only in-frame clones and drops some. The table has approximately 460,000 clones, about 88% seen once. Stated treatment: roughly 20 received Ad26.COV2.S at low or high dose, single or two shots; five or six received placebo; per-sample allocation not given. The investigators took samples on day 63 after the first vaccine or placebo injection. This material consisted of peripheral blood, taken in a trial of Ad26.COV2.S vaccine versus placebo. The receptors come from a person between 18 and 59 years old who received the Ad26.COV2.S COVID-19 vaccine or a placebo.

V usage is TRBV27 and J usage is TRBJ2-1; TRBD2 aligns across 10 bases. V lost 5 bases to trimming and J lost 7 bases; unmatched junction nucleotides: 17. Germline CDR1 reads MNHEY; CDR2 reads SMNVEV (reference sequence). This CDR3 region has 18 residues. In DNA, the CDR3 is TGTGCCAGCAGTCCCCTTAACCCGGGACTAGCGTATGAGAATGAGCAGTTCTTC. Its translation is CASSPLNPGLAYENEQFF.

The CDR3 region has the DNA TGTGCCAGTAGTACGGGGATTACTAGCACAGATACGCAGTATTTT. Encoded protein: CASSTGITSTDTQYF. The chain employs TRBV19 and TRBJ2-3, with D possibly TRBD2 on 5 matching bases. This CDR3 has 15 amino acids. V lost 4 bases and J lost 0, with 11 bases in between. From germline, CDR1 is LNHDA and CDR2 SQIVND (reference sequence). The full variable domain, in which reference TRBV19 and TRBJ2-3 provide the parts outside the CDR3, is DGGITQSPKYLFRKEGQNVTLSCEQNLNHDAMYWYRQDPGQGLRLIYYSQIVNDFQKGDIAEGYSVSREKKESFPLTVTSAQKNPTAFYLCASSTGITSTDTQYFGPGTRLTVL.

The V call is TRBV4-3, the J call TRBJ1-2; a possible D gene is TRBD1 (5 bases). The CDR3 length is 15 residues. Germline values: CDR1 LGHNA, CDR2 YSLEER. Trimming removed 1 base from V and 3 bases from J, with 12 bases in between. DNA for the CDR3: TGCGCCAGCAGCCAAGGCCCCCAGGGATACTATGGCTACACCTTC. This translates into CASSQGPQGYYGYTF.

J is TRBJ2-1 and V is TRBV25-1, with 11 positions matching TRBD2. The CDR3 is made up of 16 amino acids. Germline trimming cut 3 bases from V and 7 bases from J; bases unmatched to any gene: 8. The germline V gene has CDR1 MGHDK and CDR2 SYGVNS. The CDR3 reads CASSDSSGGPPNEQFF. The CDR3 region has the DNA TGTGCCAGCAGTGATTCTAGCGGGGGGCCGCCAAATGAGCAGTTCTTC.

CDR3 DNA: TGTGCCAGCAGCCAAGGGGGTTTTCAGCCCCAGCATTTT. It codes for CASSQGGFQPQHF. The chain joins TRBV3-1 (or the pseudogene TRBV3-2) to TRBJ1-5; no firm D call. The germline CDR1 and CDR2 sequences are LGHDT and YNNKEL (reference sequence). The CDR3 has 13 amino acids. Trimming stripped 1 base from V and 6 bases from J, with 7 bases between.

The chain links TRBV2 to TRBJ2-1; 15 bases agree with TRBD2. The CDR3 has 16 amino acids. V dropped 6 bases and J dropped 7; count of bases not matched to a gene: 7. CDR1 is SNHLY, CDR2 FYNNEI, per germline. CDR3: CASSQGGLAGGNEQFF. The CDR3 DNA reads as TGTGCCAGCAGCCAGGGGGGACTAGCGGGAGGTAATGAGCAGTTCTTC.

The V and J genes are TRBV25-1 and TRBJ1-5; D is undetermined. CDR1 and CDR2 from the germline V gene are MGHDK and SYGVNS. The V gene lost 4 bases and the J gene lost 2 bases, with 12 bases spanning the gap. The CDR3 length is 15 residues. CDR3 DNA: TGTGCCAGCAGTGGGCTAGTTACAGGCAATCAGCCCCAGCATTTT. Its protein product is CASSGLVTGNQPQHF.

A word on this clone: The same CDR3 arises from other DNA sequences in this sample as well. The chain uses TRBV6-5 and TRBJ1-3, with TRBD1 as a possible D gene (5 bases). The CDR3 has 15 residues. V lost 2 bases and J lost 0, with 8 bases in between. Germline lookup yields CDR1 MNHEY and CDR2 SVGAGI. The CDR3 spells CASSYRQSSGNTIYF. As DNA, the CDR3 is TGTGCCAGCAGTTACCGACAGTCCTCTGGAAACACCATATATTTT.

The V call is TRBV19, the J call TRBJ2-1; 14 bases map to TRBD2. V shed 4 bases and J 0 bases; nucleotides not matched to a gene: 14. Germline CDR1 reads LNHDA; CDR2 reads SQIVND (reference sequence). The CDR3 sequence is 21 residues long. Here the CDR3 DNA reads TGTGCCAGTAGTAGTATCCGGTCGGGACTAGCGGGGGTAAGCTCCTACAATGAGCAGTTCTTC. This sequence encodes CASSSIRSGLAGVSSYNEQFF.

The chain joins TRBV12-5 to TRBJ2-1; 7 bases fit TRBD1. CDR1 is LGHNT and CDR2 is FRNRAP in the germline V gene. Trimming removed 0 bases from V and 0 bases from J; junction bases left unmatched: 8. The CDR3 spans 18 residues. For the CDR3, the DNA is TGTGCTAGTGGTTTGGTACACGGGACAGAGAGCTCCTACAATGAGCAGTTCTTC. Amino acid sequence: CASGLVHGTESSYNEQFF.

The V call is TRBV7-3, the J call TRBJ1-3; D is unclear. Looked up from germline, CDR1 is SGHTA and CDR2 is FQGTGA. The CDR3 consists of 14 residues. V dropped 0 bases and J dropped 11 bases, with 14 bases sitting between them. CDR3 nucleotides: TGTGCCAGCAGCTTAACAGGGCCCTATTCCCCCATATATTTT. Its protein is CASSLTGPYSPIYF.

The chain couples TRBV7-9 to TRBJ1-5; tentatively, D is TRBD1 (5 bases). Trimming took off 5 bases at V and 4 bases at J, with 12 bases between the two ends. Per germline, CDR1 SEHNR and CDR2 FQNEAQ (reference sequence). CDR3 length equals 14 residues. The chain's CDR3 is CASSTDSTNQPQHF. CDR3 nucleotide sequence: TGTGCCAGCAGCACCGACAGCACAAATCAGCCCCAGCATTTT. Drawing the rest from reference TRBV7-9 and TRBJ1-5, the complete variable domain is DTGVSQNPRHKITKRGQNVTFRCDPISEHNRLYWYRQTLGQGPEFLTYFQNEAQLEKSRLLSDRFSAERPKGSFSTLEIQRTEQGDSAMYLCASSTDSTNQPQHFGDGTRLSIL.

V and J are TRBV18 and TRBJ2-3, with a possible D match to TRBD2 (6 bases). V was shortened by 6 bases and J by 4 bases, with 17 bases between the two germline ends. CDR3 size: 15 residues. Germline assignment: CDR1 KGHSH and CDR2 LQKENI. The CDR3 reads CASSPVLGGADTQYF. The CDR3, as DNA: TGTGCCAGCTCCCCGGTGCTGGGGGGAGCAGATACGCAGTATTTT.

The chain employs TRBV28 and TRBJ1-6; no firm D call. Germline CDR1 MDHEN, CDR2 SYDVKM. Trimming shortened V by 7 bases and J by 8 bases, and 6 bases separated the two germline ends. This CDR3 is 11 amino acids long. The chain's CDR3 is CASTGDSPLHF. CDR3 nucleotides: TGTGCCAGCACTGGTGATTCACCCCTCCACTTT.

The J gene is TRBJ2-2, the V gene TRBV4-3; D gene ambiguous. CDR1 and CDR2 from the germline V gene are LGHNA and YSLEER. The CDR3 runs 15 residues. V lost 0 bases and J lost 5, with 10 bases in between. The CDR3 sequence: CASSQDKGWTGELFF. The CDR3 DNA sequence: TGCGCCAGCAGCCAAGATAAGGGCTGGACCGGGGAGCTGTTTTTT.

This clone was found once. The V call is TRBV7-3, the J call TRBJ2-2; D tentatively reads TRBD1 or TRBD2 (5 bases each). The CDR3 sequence is 15 residues long. CDR1 SGHTA and CDR2 FQGTGA come from the germline V gene. Trimming removed 2 bases at V and 5 bases at J, with 12 bases between. In nucleotides, the CDR3 is TGTGCCAGCAGCTTAGAATACGGGACGACCGGGGAGCTGTTTTTT. Its protein product is CASSLEYGTTGELFF.

The chain couples TRBV6-6 to TRBJ1-5; D call uncertain. Germline loops: CDR1 MNHNY, CDR2 SVGAGI (reference sequence). The CDR3 consists of 15 residues. Trimming took off 4 bases at V and 3 bases at J, with 13 bases between the two ends. DNA for the CDR3: TGTGCCAGCAGTTGGTCCGGGCATAACAATCAGCCCCAGCATTTT. Encoded protein: CASSWSGHNNQPQHF.

This chain connects TRBV7-8 to TRBJ1-1, with 9 bases matching TRBD1. The length of the CDR3 is 13 residues. The junction had 4 bases not matched to a gene; V was cut back by 4 bases and J by 7 bases. The germline gives CDR1 SGHVS, CDR2 FQNEAQ. This CDR3 is CASSSGTGFEAFF. DNA for the CDR3: TGTGCCAGCAGCTCTGGGACAGGGTTTGAAGCTTTCTTT. The full variable domain, in which reference TRBV7-8 and TRBJ1-1 provide the parts outside the CDR3, is GAGVSQSPRYKVAKRGQDVALRCDPISGHVSLFWYQQALGQGPEFLTYFQNEAQLDKSGLPSDRFFAERPEGSVSTLKIQRTQQEDSAVYLCASSSGTGFEAFFGQGTRLTVV.

This chain links TRBV5-1 with TRBJ2-7; 8 positions agree with TRBD2. CDR1 SGHRS and CDR2 YFSETQ come from the germline V gene. The CDR3 contains 13 residues. Trimming at V came to 5 bases and at J to 7 bases, leaving 8 bases not matched to a gene. The CDR3 spells CASRSREGREQYF. DNA for the CDR3: TGCGCCAGCAGGAGCCGGGAGGGCCGGGAGCAGTACTTC.

The chain is built from TRBV15 and TRBJ2-7; D ambiguous. The CDR3 runs 19 residues. Germline V gives CDR1 LNHNV, CDR2 YYDKDF (reference sequence). V dropped 0 bases and J dropped 2 bases, with 23 bases sitting between them. This CDR3 is CATSRDFVSTAPITYEQYF. The CDR3 bases are TGTGCCACCAGCAGAGATTTCGTCTCCACAGCTCCCATAACCTACGAGCAGTACTTC.

The chain is built from TRBV30 and TRBJ1-5; 7 bases agree with TRBD1. This CDR3 has 14 residues. CDR1 is GTSNPN, CDR2 SVGIG, per germline (reference sequence). With 5 bases clipped from V and 3 bases from J, the junction kept 7 bases outside the gene matches. This CDR3 reads CAWARGQHNQPQHF. The CDR3 DNA reads as TGTGCCTGGGCCCGGGGACAGCACAATCAGCCCCAGCATTTT.

The rearrangement joins TRBV15 to TRBJ1-1; D gene unclear. The CDR3 runs 13 residues. V was clipped by 0 bases and J by 7 bases, with 9 bases between them. The germline V gene encodes CDR1 LNHNV and CDR2 YYDKDF (reference sequence). CDR3 in DNA: TGTGCCACCAGCAGAGATCTTAGGGATGAAGCTTTCTTT. As protein: CATSRDLRDEAFF.

This chain links TRBV18 with TRBJ1-4, with unresolved D. Trimming pared 2 bases from V and 0 bases from J, leaving 10 bases between. The CDR3 runs to 16 residues. Germline-derived CDR1 and CDR2 are KGHSH and LQKENI. The CDR3 loop is CASSPMGGATNEKLFF. The CDR3 region has the DNA TGTGCCAGCTCACCAATGGGTGGGGCAACTAATGAAAAACTGTTTTTT. The whole variable domain, filled in from reference TRBV18 and TRBJ1-4, reads NAGVMQNPRHLVRRRGQEARLRCSPMKGHSHVYWYRQLPEEGLKFMVYLQKENIIDESGMPKERFSAEFPKEGPSILRIQQVVRGDSAAYFCASSPMGGATNEKLFFGSGTQLSVL.

The chain employs TRBV7-3 and TRBJ2-1; 12 nucleotides agree with TRBD2. The V gene's germline CDR1 is SGHTA and CDR2 FQGTGA. V was clipped by 5 bases and J by 2 bases; unmatched bases: 10. The CDR3 has 18 amino acids. CDR3 region: CASSATRLAGVAYNEQFF. The CDR3, as DNA: TGTGCCAGCAGCGCCACCCGACTAGCGGGAGTGGCCTACAATGAGCAGTTCTTC.

V and J are TRBV18 and TRBJ2-1, with TRBD2 identical over 8 bases. J gave up 2 bases and V 2 bases, and 5 bases lay outside the gene matches. Germline loops: CDR1 KGHSH, CDR2 LQKENI. The CDR3 totals 16 residues. The DNA for the CDR3 is TGTGCCAGCTCACCAGGCGGGAGGACTCCCTACAATGAGCAGTTCTTC. Its protein product is CASSPGGRTPYNEQFF.

This clone was seen only once. J is TRBJ1-2 and V is TRBV27, with 10 bases identical to TRBD1. The CDR3 length is 21 residues. With 4 bases clipped from V and 0 bases from J, the junction kept 20 bases outside the gene matches. Germline-derived CDR1 and CDR2 are MNHEY and SMNVEV (reference sequence). CDR3 bases: TGTGCCAGCAGTTCCCTCCGGGACAGGGGAGGCCCGAAGAACCCTAACTATGGCTACACCTTC. Protein sequence: CASSSLRDRGGPKNPNYGYTF.

In the case of this clone: At one boundary the junction diverges from the germline segment, which might be a read error. This sequence joins TRBV6-2 or TRBV6-3 and TRBJ1-1; the D is unclear. Germline V gene lookup returns CDR1 MNHEY and CDR2 SVGEGT. This CDR3 has 15 residues. The CDR3 loop is CASSYSLGPLGVAAF. The CDR3 DNA follows: TGTGCCAGCAGTTACTCCCTAGGTCCCCTGGGCGTCGCGGCTTTT.

The gene calls are TRBV7-9 and TRBJ1-4, with unresolved D. Germline CDR1 reads SEHNR; CDR2 reads FQNEAQ (reference sequence). V was pared by 3 bases and J by 10 bases, with 15 bases between. The CDR3 sequence is 14 residues long. CDR3 in amino acids: CASSFGTAQGKLFF. The CDR3 DNA follows: TGTGCCAGCAGCTTTGGCACGGCGCAAGGAAAACTGTTTTTT.

The J gene is TRBJ2-1, the V gene TRBV3-1 (or the pseudogene TRBV3-2); TRBD2 matches 7 bases. J was trimmed by 1 base and V by 1 base; bases with no gene match: 4. CDR1 is LGHDT, CDR2 YNNKEL, per germline (reference sequence). This CDR3 region has 16 residues. CDR3 sequence: CASSQAGGKSYNEQFF. The DNA of the CDR3 is TGTGCCAGCAGCCAAGCCGGGGGGAAATCCTACAATGAGCAGTTCTTC.